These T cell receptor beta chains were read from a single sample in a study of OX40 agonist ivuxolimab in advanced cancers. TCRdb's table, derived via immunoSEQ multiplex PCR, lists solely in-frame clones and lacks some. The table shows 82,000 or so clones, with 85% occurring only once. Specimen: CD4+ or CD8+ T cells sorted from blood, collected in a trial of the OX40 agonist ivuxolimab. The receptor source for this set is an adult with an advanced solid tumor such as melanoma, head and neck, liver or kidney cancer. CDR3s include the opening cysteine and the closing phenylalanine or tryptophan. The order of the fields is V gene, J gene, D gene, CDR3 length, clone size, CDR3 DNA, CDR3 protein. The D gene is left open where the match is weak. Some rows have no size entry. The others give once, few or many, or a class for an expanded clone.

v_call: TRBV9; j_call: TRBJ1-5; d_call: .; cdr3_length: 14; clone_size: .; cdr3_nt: TGTGCCAGCAGCGTAGATGGGGGGTATCAGCCCCAGCATTTT; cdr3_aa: CASSVDGGYQPQHF
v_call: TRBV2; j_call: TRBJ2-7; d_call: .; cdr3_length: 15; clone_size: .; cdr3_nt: TGTGCCAGCAGTGAACGGACTGGCAGAACCTACGAGCAGTACTTC; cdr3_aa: CASSERTGRTYEQYF
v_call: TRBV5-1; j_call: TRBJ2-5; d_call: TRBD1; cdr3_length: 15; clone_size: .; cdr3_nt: TGCGCCAGCAGTATGAGGGGGCCCAACCAAGAGACCCAGTACTTC; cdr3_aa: CASSMRGPNQETQYF
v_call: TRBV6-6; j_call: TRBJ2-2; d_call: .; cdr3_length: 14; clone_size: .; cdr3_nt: TGTGCCAGCAGTTACGGAGGGGGCCCCGGGGAGCTGTTTTTT; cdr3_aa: CASSYGGGPGELFF
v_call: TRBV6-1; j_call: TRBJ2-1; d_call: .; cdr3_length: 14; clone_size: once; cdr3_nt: TGTGCCAGCAATTCCGCGGGACACATCAATGAGCAGTTCTTC; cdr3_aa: CASNSAGHINEQFF
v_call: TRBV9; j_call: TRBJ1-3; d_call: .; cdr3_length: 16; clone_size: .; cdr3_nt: TGTGCCAGCAGCGCCGGGAGGGGGTTCTCTGGAAACACCATATATTTT; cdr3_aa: CASSAGRGFSGNTIYF
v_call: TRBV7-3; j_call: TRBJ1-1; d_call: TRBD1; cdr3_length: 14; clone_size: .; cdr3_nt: TGTGCCAGCACCAACGGGGACAGGGTCACTGAAGCTTTCTTT; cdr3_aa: CASTNGDRVTEAFF
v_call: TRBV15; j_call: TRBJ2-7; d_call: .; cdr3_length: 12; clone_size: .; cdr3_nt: TGTGCCACCAGCAGAGTCGGTCACGAGCAGTACTTC; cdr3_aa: CATSRVGHEQYF
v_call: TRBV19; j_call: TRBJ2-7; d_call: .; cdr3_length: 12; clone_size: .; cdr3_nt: TGTGCCAGTAGGGGGGGACTTCACGAGCAGTACTTC; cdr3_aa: CASRGGLHEQYF
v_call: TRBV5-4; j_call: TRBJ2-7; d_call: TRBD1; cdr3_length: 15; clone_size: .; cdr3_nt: TGTGCCAGCAGCTTGGGGGACAGGGTATCCTACGAGCAGTACTTC; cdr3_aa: CASSLGDRVSYEQYF
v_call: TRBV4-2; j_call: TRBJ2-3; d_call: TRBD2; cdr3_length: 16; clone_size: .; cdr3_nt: TGTGCCAGCAGCAAAAACTTGGGGCTAGCGGGAGATACGCAGTATTTT; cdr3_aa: CASSKNLGLAGDTQYF
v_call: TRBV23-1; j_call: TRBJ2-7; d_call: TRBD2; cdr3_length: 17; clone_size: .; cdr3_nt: TGCGCCAGCAGTCAATCCTATAGCGGGGGCCCCTCCTACGAGCAGTACTTC; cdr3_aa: CASSQSYSGGPSYEQYF
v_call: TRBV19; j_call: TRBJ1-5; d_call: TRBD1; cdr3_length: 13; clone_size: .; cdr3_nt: TGTGCCAGTACCCAGGGGGCCCAACAGCCCCAGCATTTT; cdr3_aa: CASTQGAQQPQHF
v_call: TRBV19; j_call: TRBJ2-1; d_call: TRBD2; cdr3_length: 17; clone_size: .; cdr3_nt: TGTGCCAGTAGCGCCCGGACTAGCGGGGGGGCCTACAATGAGCAGTTCTTC; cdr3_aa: CASSARTSGGAYNEQFF
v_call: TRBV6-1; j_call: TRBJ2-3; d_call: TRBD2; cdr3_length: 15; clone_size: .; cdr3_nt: TGTGCCAGCAGGGGGCTAGCGGGGGGCACAGATACGCAGTATTTT; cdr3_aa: CASRGLAGGTDTQYF
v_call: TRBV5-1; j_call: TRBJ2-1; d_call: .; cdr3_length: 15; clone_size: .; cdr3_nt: TGCGCCAGCAGCTTGGAAGGGATATCCTACAATGAGCAGTTCTTC; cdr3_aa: CASSLEGISYNEQFF
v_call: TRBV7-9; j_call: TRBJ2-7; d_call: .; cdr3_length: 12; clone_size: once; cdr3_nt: TGTGCCAGCAGCCGGGGCTTATACGAGCAGTACTTC; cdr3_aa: CASSRGLYEQYF
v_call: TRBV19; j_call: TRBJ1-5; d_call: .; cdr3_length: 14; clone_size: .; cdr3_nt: TGTGCCAGTGCAGGGTTTGGGAGCAATCAGCCCCAGCATTTT; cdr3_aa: CASAGFGSNQPQHF
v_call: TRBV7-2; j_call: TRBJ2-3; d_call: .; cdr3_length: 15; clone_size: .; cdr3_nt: TGTGCCAGCAGCTTTAGTCAGGGGAGCACAGATACGCAGTATTTT; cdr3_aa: CASSFSQGSTDTQYF
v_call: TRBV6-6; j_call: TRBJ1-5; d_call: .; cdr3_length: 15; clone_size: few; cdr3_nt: TGTGCCAGCAGCCCGGGACACCTTGGTTCTTTGACCCAGCATTTT; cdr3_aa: CASSPGHLGSLTQHF
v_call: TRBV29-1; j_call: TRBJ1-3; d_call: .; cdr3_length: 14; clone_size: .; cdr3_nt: TGCAGCGTTCTGTCCGGACAGAAGGGAAACACCATATATTTT; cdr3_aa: CSVLSGQKGNTIYF
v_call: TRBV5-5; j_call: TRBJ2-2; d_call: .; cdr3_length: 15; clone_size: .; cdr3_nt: TGTGCCAGCAGCTTGGCTGGGACGGTCACCGGGGAGCTGTTTTTT; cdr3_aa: CASSLAGTVTGELFF
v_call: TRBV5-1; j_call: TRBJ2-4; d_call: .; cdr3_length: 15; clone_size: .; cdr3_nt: TGCGCCAGCAGCGAACCTACTGGAGCCAAAAACATTCAGTACTTC; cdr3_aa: CASSEPTGAKNIQYF
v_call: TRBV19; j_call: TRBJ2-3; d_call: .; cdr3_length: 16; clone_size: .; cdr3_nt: TGTGCCAGTAGTGGGGCGGCGGGGACTAGCACAGATACGCAGTATTTT; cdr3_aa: CASSGAAGTSTDTQYF
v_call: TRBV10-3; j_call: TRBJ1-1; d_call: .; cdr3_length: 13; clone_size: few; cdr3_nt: TGTGCCATCAGACAGGGATCGGAGACTGAAGCTTTCTTT; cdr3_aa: CAIRQGSETEAFF
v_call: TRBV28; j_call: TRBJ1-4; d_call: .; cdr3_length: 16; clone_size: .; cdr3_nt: TGTGCCAGCAGCCCATCCGGGACCCTAACTAATGAAAAACTGTTTTTT; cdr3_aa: CASSPSGTLTNEKLFF
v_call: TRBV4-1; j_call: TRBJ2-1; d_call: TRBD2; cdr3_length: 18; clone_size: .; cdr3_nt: TGCGCCAGCAGCCAACCAGGCAAGCGGGGGCCCTCCTACAATGAGCAGTTCTTC; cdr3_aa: CASSQPGKRGPSYNEQFF
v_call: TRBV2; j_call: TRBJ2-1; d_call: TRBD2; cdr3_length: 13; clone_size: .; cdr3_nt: TGTGCCATTGGGACTAGCGGGGGGGATAAGCAGTTCTTC; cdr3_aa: CAIGTSGGDKQFF